The 7 T cell receptor beta chains reported below all come from one sample, sequenced in a study of blood T cell repertoires in COVID-19. The protocol was immunoSEQ multiplex PCR, while the TCRdb copy is restricted to in-frame clones and leaves out a portion. The repertoire holds 150,000 to 200,000 clones, with 86% as singletons. The source material was peripheral blood. The receptors were sampled from a woman in her thirties with active or convalescent COVID-19.

This clone has only a few counts. The rearrangement joins TRBV11-2 to TRBJ1-1, with D unclear. V lost 0 bases and J 3 bases, leaving 14 bases between the germline ends. The germline V gene has CDR1 SGHAT and CDR2 FQNNGV. This CDR3 comprises 16 residues. This CDR3 is CASSLERPGWDTEAFF. CDR3 nucleotides: TGTGCCAGCAGCTTAGAGAGGCCCGGTTGGGACACTGAAGCTTTCTTT.

The CDR3 here is CASSLADRANEQFF. For the CDR3, the DNA is TGTGCCAGCAGCTTAGCGGACAGGGCCAATGAGCAGTTCTTC. The chain employs TRBV7-2 and TRBJ2-1, with TRBD1 matching over 8 bases. The CDR3 totals 14 residues. The V segment lost 0 bases and the J segment 6 bases; nucleotides outside the gene matches: 1. Germline V gene sequence: CDR1 SGHTA, CDR2 FQGNSA.

CDR3 in DNA: TGTGCCAGCAGCCTACGGGAGGTAGGCACTGAAGCTTTCTTT. It encodes CASSLREVGTEAFF. V and J are TRBV13 and TRBJ1-1; no clear D. CDR3 size: 14 residues. Germline V gene lookup returns CDR1 PRHDT and CDR2 FYEKMQ (reference sequence). V was cut by 5 bases and J by 4 bases, with 14 bases left in between.

The rearrangement joins TRBV24-1 to TRBJ1-1; perhaps TRBD1 as D (5 bases). In germline, CDR1 is KGHDR, CDR2 SFDVKD. V was shortened by 3 bases and J by 8 bases, with 15 bases between the two germline ends. This CDR3 contains 14 residues. CDR3 DNA sequence: TGTGCCACCAGTGATCCGCAGGGATCGGCCGAAGCTTTCTTT. It yields the protein CATSDPQGSAEAFF.

The gene calls are TRBV3-1 (or the pseudogene TRBV3-2) and TRBJ2-7, with 7 bases aligning to TRBD1. CDR3 length: 16 residues. Trimming removed 1 base from V and 0 bases from J; junction bases left unmatched: 6. Looked up from germline, CDR1 is LGHDT and CDR2 is YNNKEL (reference sequence). Here the CDR3 DNA reads TGTGCCAGCAGCCAAGTTCAGGGGGTGAGCTCCTACGAGCAGTACTTC. The encoded protein is CASSQVQGVSSYEQYF.

This clone was detected only a few times. This rearrangement joins TRBV6-6 to TRBJ1-4; a possible D gene is TRBD1 (5 bases). Germline assignment: CDR1 MNHNY and CDR2 SVGAGI (reference sequence). The V gene lost 6 bases and the J gene lost 4 bases, with 9 bases spanning the gap. This CDR3 is 13 amino acids long. CDR3 sequence (DNA): TGTGCCAGCAGCCAAGACAGTAATGAAAAACTGTTTTTT. Translating it yields CASSQDSNEKLFF.

The rearrangement joins TRBV5-1 to TRBJ1-4, with 9 bases fitting TRBD1. With V trimmed by 7 bases and J by 7 bases, 8 bases remained unmatched. Germline lookup yields CDR1 SGHRS and CDR2 YFSETQ. The CDR3 extends over 14 amino acids. As DNA, the CDR3 is TGCGCCAGCCATATAGGGACAGGGCGTGAAAAACTGTTTTTT. Amino acid sequence: CASHIGTGREKLFF.